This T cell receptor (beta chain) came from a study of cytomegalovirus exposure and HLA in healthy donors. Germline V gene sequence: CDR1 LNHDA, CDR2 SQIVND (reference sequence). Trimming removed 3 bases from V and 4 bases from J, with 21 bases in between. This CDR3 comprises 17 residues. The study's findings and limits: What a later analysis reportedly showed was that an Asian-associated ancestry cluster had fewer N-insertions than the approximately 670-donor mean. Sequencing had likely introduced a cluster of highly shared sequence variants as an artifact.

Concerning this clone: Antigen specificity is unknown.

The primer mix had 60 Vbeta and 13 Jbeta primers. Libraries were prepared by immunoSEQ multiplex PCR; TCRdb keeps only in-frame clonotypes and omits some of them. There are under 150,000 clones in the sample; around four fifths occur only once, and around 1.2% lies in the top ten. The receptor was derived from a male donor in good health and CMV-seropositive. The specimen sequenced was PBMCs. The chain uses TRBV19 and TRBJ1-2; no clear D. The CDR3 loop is CASSILIPLEGVYGYTF. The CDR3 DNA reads TGTGCCAGTAGTATCTTGATCCCTCTGGAGGGCGTCTATGGCTACACCTTC.